This T cell receptor beta chain was obtained from a study of blood T cell repertoires in COVID-19. Study details: Acute and convalescent COVID-19 specimens originated in the United States, Italy and Spain. Sample material is recorded as cDNA or gDNA derived from T cells, B-cell-depleted T cells, or PBMCs.

Germline CDR1 is SGHNT and CDR2 is YYREEE (reference sequence). CDR3 length: 14 residues. V shed 1 base, J shed 2 bases, and the junction held 1 base outside the gene matches. In the authors' workflow: For nucleated cells, counts were estimated from reference gene primer amplification. This table comes from immunoSEQ multiplex PCR, and its TCRdb copy is limited to in-frame clones, with some not included. V and J calls and clone size are copied from that table; D and trimming were computed from the DNA. Of about 200,000 clones in the sample, 80% to 85% were seen once. This TCR was sampled from a human donor in a cohort sampled during active COVID-19. V is TRBV5-4 and J is TRBJ2-3; 7 bases map to TRBD2. The sequencing input was peripheral blood. The CDR3 region is CASSLLADTDTQYF. The CDR3 coding sequence is TGTGCCAGCAGCTTGCTAGCGGACACAGATACGCAGTATTTT.